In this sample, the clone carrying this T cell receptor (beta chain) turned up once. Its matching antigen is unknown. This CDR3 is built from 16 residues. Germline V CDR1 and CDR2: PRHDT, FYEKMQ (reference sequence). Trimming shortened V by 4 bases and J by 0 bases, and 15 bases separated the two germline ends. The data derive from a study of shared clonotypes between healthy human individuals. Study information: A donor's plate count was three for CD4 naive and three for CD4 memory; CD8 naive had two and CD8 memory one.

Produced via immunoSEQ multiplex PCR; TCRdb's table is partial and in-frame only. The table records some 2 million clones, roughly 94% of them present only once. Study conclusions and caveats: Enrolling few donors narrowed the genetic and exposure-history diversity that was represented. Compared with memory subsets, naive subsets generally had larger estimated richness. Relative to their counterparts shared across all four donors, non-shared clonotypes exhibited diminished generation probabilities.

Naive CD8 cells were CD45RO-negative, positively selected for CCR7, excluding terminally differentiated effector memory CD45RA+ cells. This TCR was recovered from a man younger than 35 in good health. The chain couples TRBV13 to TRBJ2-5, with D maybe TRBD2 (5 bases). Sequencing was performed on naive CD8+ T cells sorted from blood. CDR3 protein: CASSSLDSVYQETQYF. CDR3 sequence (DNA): TGTGCCAGCAGCTCTCTGGACTCGGTGTACCAAGAGACCCAGTACTTC.